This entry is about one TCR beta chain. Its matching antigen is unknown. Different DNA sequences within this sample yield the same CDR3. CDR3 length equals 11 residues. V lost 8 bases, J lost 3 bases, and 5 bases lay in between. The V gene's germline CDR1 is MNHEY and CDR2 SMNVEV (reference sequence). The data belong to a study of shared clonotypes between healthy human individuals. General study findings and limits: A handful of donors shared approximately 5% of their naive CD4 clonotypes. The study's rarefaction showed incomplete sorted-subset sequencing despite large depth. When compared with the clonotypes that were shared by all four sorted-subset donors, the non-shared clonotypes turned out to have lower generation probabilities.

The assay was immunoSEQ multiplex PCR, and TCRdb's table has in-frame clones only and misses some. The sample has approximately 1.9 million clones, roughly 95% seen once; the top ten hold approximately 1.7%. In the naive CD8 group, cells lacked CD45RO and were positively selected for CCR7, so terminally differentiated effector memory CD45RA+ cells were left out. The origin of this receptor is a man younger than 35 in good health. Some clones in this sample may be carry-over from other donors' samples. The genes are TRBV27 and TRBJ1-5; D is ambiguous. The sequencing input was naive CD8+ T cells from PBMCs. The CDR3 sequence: CASGYNQPQHF. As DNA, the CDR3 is TGTGCCAGCGGATACAATCAGCCCCAGCATTTT.